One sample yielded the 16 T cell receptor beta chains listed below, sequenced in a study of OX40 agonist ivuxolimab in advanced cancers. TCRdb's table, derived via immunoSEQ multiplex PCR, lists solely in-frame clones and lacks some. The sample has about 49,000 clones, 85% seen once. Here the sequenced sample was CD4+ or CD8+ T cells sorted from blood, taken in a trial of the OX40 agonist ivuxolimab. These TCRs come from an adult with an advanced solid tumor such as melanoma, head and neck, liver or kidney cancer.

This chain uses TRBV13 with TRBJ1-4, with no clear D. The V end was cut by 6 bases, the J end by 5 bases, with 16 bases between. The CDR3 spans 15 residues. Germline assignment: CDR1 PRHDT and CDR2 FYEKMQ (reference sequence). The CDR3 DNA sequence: TGTGCCAGCAGTTATAGAGGGATTCCAAATGAAAAACTGTTTTTT. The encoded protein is CASSYRGIPNEKLFF.

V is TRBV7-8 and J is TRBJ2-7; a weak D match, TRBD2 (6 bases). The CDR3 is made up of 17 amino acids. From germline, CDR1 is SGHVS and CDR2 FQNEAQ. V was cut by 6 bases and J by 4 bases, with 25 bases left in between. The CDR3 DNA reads TGTGCCAGCAGTTACCAACCCCCCGGGACTGGGCAGTACGAGCAGTACTTC. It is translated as CASSYQPPGTGQYEQYF.

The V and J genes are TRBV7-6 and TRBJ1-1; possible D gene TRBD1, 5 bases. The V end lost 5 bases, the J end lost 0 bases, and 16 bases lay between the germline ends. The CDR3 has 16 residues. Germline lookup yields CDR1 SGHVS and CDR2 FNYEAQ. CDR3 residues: CASSQVRGYMNTEAFF. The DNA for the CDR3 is TGTGCCAGCAGCCAAGTGAGGGGTTACATGAACACTGAAGCTTTCTTT.

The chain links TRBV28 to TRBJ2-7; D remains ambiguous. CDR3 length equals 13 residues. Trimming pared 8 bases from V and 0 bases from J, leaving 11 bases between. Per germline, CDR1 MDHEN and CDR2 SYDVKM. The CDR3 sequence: CASSGSSSYEQYF. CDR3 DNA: TGTGCCAGCTCCGGTTCGAGCTCCTACGAGCAGTACTTC.

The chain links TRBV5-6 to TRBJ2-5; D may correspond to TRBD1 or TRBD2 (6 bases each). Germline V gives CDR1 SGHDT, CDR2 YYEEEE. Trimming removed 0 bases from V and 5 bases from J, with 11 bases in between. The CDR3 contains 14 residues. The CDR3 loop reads CASSLGGGQETQYF. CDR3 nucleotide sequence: TGTGCCAGCAGCTTGGGAGGGGGGCAGGAGACCCAGTACTTC.

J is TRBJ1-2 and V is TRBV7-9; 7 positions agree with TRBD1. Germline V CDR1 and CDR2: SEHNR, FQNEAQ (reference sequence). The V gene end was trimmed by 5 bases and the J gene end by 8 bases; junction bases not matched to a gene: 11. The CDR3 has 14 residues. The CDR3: CASSQSTGERGYTF. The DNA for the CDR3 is TGTGCCAGCAGCCAGTCTACAGGGGAAAGGGGCTACACCTTC.

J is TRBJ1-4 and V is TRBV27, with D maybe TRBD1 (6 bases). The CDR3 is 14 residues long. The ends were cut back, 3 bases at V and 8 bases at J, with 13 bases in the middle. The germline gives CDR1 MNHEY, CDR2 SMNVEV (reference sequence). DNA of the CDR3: TGTGCCAGCAGTTTGTGGGGGGGCGACGAAAAACTGTTTTTT. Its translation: CASSLWGGDEKLFF.

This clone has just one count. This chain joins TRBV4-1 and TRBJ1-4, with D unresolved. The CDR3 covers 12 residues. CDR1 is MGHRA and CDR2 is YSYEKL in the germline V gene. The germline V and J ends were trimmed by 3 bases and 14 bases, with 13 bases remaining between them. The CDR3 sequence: CASSHSGPLLFF. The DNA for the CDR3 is TGCGCCAGCAGCCATTCAGGCCCCCTTCTGTTTTTT.

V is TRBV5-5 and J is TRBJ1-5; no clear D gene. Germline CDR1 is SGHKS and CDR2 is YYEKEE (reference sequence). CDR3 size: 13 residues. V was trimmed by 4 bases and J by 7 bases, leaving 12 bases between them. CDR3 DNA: TGTGCCAGCAGCCCCGAGATGAGACAGCCCCAGCATTTT. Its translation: CASSPEMRQPQHF.

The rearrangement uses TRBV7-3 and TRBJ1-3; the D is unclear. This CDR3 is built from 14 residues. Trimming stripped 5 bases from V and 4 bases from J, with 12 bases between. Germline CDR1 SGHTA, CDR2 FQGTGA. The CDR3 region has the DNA TGTGCCAGCAGCATGGACGGGTCCGGAAACACCATATATTTT. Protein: CASSMDGSGNTIYF.

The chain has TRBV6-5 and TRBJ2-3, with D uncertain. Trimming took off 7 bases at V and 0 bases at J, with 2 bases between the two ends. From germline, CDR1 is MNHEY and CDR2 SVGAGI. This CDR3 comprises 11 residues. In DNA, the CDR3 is TGTGCCAGCACCAGCACAGATACGCAGTATTTT. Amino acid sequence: CASTSTDTQYF.

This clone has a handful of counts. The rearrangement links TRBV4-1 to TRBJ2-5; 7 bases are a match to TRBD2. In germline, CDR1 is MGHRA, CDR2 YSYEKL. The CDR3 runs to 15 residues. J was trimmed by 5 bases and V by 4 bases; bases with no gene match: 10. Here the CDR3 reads CASSPGRGFSETQYF. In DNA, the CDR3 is TGCGCCAGCAGCCCAGGGCGGGGGTTCTCGGAGACCCAGTACTTC.

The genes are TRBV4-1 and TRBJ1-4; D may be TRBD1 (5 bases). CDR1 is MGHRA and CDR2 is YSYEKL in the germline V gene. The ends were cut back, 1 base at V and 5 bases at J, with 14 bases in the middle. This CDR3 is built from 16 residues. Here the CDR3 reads CASSQVERGVNEKLFF. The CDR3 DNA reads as TGCGCCAGCAGCCAAGTAGAAAGGGGCGTGAATGAAAAACTGTTTTTT.

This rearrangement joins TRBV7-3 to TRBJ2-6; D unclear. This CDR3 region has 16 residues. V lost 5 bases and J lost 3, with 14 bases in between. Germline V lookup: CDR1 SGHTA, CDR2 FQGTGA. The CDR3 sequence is CASSHILVGGANVLTF. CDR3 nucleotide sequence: TGTGCCAGCAGCCACATATTAGTAGGTGGGGCCAACGTCCTGACTTTC.

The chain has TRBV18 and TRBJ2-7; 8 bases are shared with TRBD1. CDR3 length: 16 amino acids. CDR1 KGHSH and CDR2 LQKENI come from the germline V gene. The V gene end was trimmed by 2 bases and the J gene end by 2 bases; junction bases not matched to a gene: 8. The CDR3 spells CASSPIVQGVTYEQYF. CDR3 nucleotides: TGTGCCAGCTCACCAATTGTACAGGGGGTTACCTACGAGCAGTACTTC.

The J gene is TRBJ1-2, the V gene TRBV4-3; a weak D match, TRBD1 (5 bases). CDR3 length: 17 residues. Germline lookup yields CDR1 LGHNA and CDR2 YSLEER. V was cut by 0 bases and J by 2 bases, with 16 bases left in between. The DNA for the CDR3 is TGCGCCAGCAGCCAAGAAACCCTGACAGCGTCCAACTATGGCTACACCTTC. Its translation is CASSQETLTASNYGYTF.